These T cell receptor beta chains were read from a single sample in a study of T cell changes during pregnancy in multiple sclerosis. Clones were sequenced by immunoSEQ multiplex PCR, and TCRdb holds only the in-frame ones, with some missing. The sample shows more than 35,000 clones, 88% of them seen only once. The sequencing here drew on CD4+ T cells from peripheral blood mononuclear cells, taken in the first trimester of pregnancy. These receptors all come from a female donor with multiple sclerosis, enrolled in a pregnancy study. Each CDR3 is given with its conserved first and last residue. D genes are given only for firm matches. Clone size is stated in some rows and not others, as once, few, many or a class when expanded.

V gene: TRBV30; D gene: -; J gene: TRBJ1-2; CDR3 length: 11; clone size: -; CDR3 protein: CAWRGLGGYTF; CDR3 DNA: TGTGCCTGGAGGGGACTGGGCGGCTACACCTTC
V gene: TRBV28; D gene: TRBD2; J gene: TRBJ2-1; CDR3 length: 19; clone size: -; CDR3 protein: CASSLWGTSGTSSYNEQFF; CDR3 DNA: TGTGCCAGCAGTTTATGGGGCACTAGCGGGACCAGCTCCTACAATGAGCAGTTCTTC
V gene: TRBV9; D gene: TRBD2; J gene: TRBJ2-3; CDR3 length: 19; clone size: -; CDR3 protein: CASSVRGLAGTSRTDTQYF; CDR3 DNA: TGTGCCAGCAGCGTAAGGGGATTAGCGGGTACCTCCCGCACAGATACGCAGTATTTT
V gene: TRBV7-3; D gene: -; J gene: TRBJ2-1; CDR3 length: 17; clone size: -; CDR3 protein: CASSLIGGAGRGNEQFF; CDR3 DNA: TGTGCCAGCAGCTTAATCGGAGGCGCGGGAAGAGGTAATGAGCAGTTCTTC
V gene: TRBV30; D gene: TRBD1; J gene: TRBJ1-2; CDR3 length: 13; clone size: -; CDR3 protein: CAWNKDRYYGYTF; CDR3 DNA: TGTGCCTGGAACAAGGACAGGTACTATGGCTACACCTTC
V gene: TRBV5-6; D gene: -; J gene: TRBJ1-2; CDR3 length: 13; clone size: -; CDR3 protein: CASSLVQDYGYTF; CDR3 DNA: TGTGCCAGCAGCTTGGTACAGGACTATGGCTACACCTTC
V gene: TRBV27; D gene: TRBD2; J gene: TRBJ2-1; CDR3 length: 13; clone size: few; CDR3 protein: CASRTSGRDEQFF; CDR3 DNA: TGTGCCAGTAGGACTAGCGGGAGAGATGAGCAGTTCTTC
V gene: TRBV6-1; D gene: -; J gene: TRBJ2-5; CDR3 length: 15; clone size: -; CDR3 protein: CASSDVGWAQETQYF; CDR3 DNA: TGTGCCAGCAGTGATGTCGGTTGGGCTCAAGAGACCCAGTACTTC
V gene: TRBV28; D gene: -; J gene: TRBJ1-5; CDR3 length: 16; clone size: few; CDR3 protein: CASSLWEGFGNQPQHF; CDR3 DNA: TGTGCCAGCAGTTTATGGGAGGGATTTGGCAATCAGCCCCAGCATTTT
V gene: TRBV15; D gene: TRBD1; J gene: TRBJ2-7; CDR3 length: 15; clone size: -; CDR3 protein: CATSRDPGQGYEQYF; CDR3 DNA: TGTGCCACCAGCAGAGACCCGGGACAGGGCTACGAGCAGTACTTC
V gene: TRBV5-5; D gene: TRBD2; J gene: TRBJ2-7; CDR3 length: 14; clone size: -; CDR3 protein: CASRSLAGVGEQYF; CDR3 DNA: TGTGCCAGCAGGTCCTTAGCGGGAGTGGGAGAGCAGTACTTC
V gene: TRBV6-6; D gene: -; J gene: TRBJ2-7; CDR3 length: 12; clone size: -; CDR3 protein: CATGDSSHEQYF; CDR3 DNA: TGTGCCACCGGCGATAGTAGCCACGAGCAGTACTTC
V gene: TRBV5-6; D gene: -; J gene: TRBJ1-5; CDR3 length: 16; clone size: -; CDR3 protein: CASSTSDRDSNQPQHF; CDR3 DNA: -
V gene: TRBV7-2; D gene: -; J gene: TRBJ2-5; CDR3 length: 14; clone size: -; CDR3 protein: CASSLAVLRETQYF; CDR3 DNA: TGTGCCAGCAGCTTAGCGGTTTTGAGAGAGACCCAGTACTTC
V gene: TRBV7-2; D gene: TRBD1; J gene: TRBJ1-5; CDR3 length: 16; clone size: -; CDR3 protein: CASSLEPGGNNQPQHF; CDR3 DNA: TGTGCCAGCAGCTTAGAGCCAGGGGGCAACAATCAGCCCCAGCATTTT
V gene: TRBV14; D gene: -; J gene: TRBJ1-2; CDR3 length: 16; clone size: once; CDR3 protein: CASSHTRGGAGYGYTF; CDR3 DNA: TGTGCCAGCAGCCATACCAGGGGTGGGGCAGGCTATGGCTACACCTTC
V gene: TRBV7-2; D gene: -; J gene: TRBJ1-5; CDR3 length: 13; clone size: -; CDR3 protein: CASSTGAPQPQHF; CDR3 DNA: TGTGCCAGCAGCACGGGAGCGCCTCAGCCCCAGCATTTT
V gene: TRBV5-5; D gene: -; J gene: TRBJ2-6; CDR3 length: 15; clone size: -; CDR3 protein: CASSHPGSGANVLTF; CDR3 DNA: TGTGCCAGCAGCCATCCCGGGTCTGGGGCCAACGTCCTGACTTTC
V gene: TRBV7-9; D gene: -; J gene: TRBJ1-5; CDR3 length: 13; clone size: -; CDR3 protein: CASSPTVNQPQHF; CDR3 DNA: TGTGCCAGCAGCCCCACTGTCAATCAGCCCCAGCATTTT
V gene: TRBV19; D gene: -; J gene: TRBJ1-5; CDR3 length: 15; clone size: -; CDR3 protein: CASSIEASSNQPQHF; CDR3 DNA: TGTGCCAGTAGTATAGAAGCCTCTAGCAATCAGCCCCAGCATTTT